This passage covers 14 T cell receptor beta chains from one sample sequenced in a study of T cells after yellow fever vaccination. In TCRdb, the 5' RACE reads were re-called with MiXCR into one record per CDR3 protein. Of about 580,000 distinct CDR3 sequences in the sample, 17% were seen once. The starting material was PBMCs, obtained 4 to 6 days after the first yellow fever vaccination. The receptor set was obtained from a man younger than 35 who received the YFV17D yellow fever vaccine.

The rearrangement uses TRBV3-1 and TRBJ1-1; 7 bases agree with TRBD1. The CDR3 totals 14 residues. From germline, CDR1 is LGHDT and CDR2 YNNKEL (reference sequence). Unmatched junction bases numbered 4, after V lost 6 bases and J lost 0 bases. As DNA, the CDR3 is TGTGCCAGCAGTAAAGGGACAGTGAACACTGAAGCTTTCTTT. Its protein is CASSKGTVNTEAFF. Full variable domain (outside the CDR3, taken from reference TRBV3-1 and TRBJ1-1): DTAVSQTPKYLVTQMGNDKSIKCEQNLGHDTMYWYKQDSKKFLKIMFSYNNKELIINETVPNRFSPKSPDKAHLNLHINSLELGDSAVYFCASSKGTVNTEAFFGQGTRLTVV.

V gene TRBV7-9 combines with J gene TRBJ2-2, with TRBD2 matching over 11 bases. CDR3 length: 17 amino acids. In germline, CDR1 is SEHNR, CDR2 FQNEAQ (reference sequence). Trimming at V came to 5 bases and at J to 3 bases, leaving 8 bases not matched to a gene. The CDR3 sequence: CASSLPTSGDDTGELFF. In DNA, the CDR3 is TGTGCCAGCAGCCTGCCGACTAGCGGGGATGACACCGGGGAGCTGTTTTTT.

This clonotype was recorded a few times. The DNA for the CDR3 is TGTGCCAGCAGTTATGGGGCAGAGACCCAGTACTTC. Translation gives CASSYGAETQYF. The chain is built from TRBV6-5 and TRBJ2-5; perhaps TRBD1 as D (5 bases). Trimming pared 3 bases from V and 4 bases from J, leaving 6 bases between. CDR1 and CDR2 (germline): MNHEY, SVGAGI. The CDR3 runs 12 residues.

V is TRBV9 and J is TRBJ2-3, with D perhaps matching TRBD1 (7 bases). Trimming left V 3 bases short and J 2 bases short, with 16 bases between. Germline V lookup: CDR1 SGDLS, CDR2 YYNGEE. This CDR3 contains 16 residues. CDR3 amino acids: CASSAGDSRLTDTQYF. The DNA for the CDR3 is TGTGCCAGCAGCGCGGGGGACAGTCGCCTCACAGATACGCAGTATTTT.

This clonotype was counted a few times. The genes are TRBV7-2 and TRBJ2-7; 8 bases align to TRBD2. V lost 1 base to trimming and J lost 4 bases; unmatched junction nucleotides: 6. This CDR3 is 15 amino acids long. Germline values: CDR1 SGHTA, CDR2 FQGNSA. CDR3 bases: TGTGCCAGCAGCTTAGGGTATCGCGGGGGGTACGAGCAGTACTTC. Translating it yields CASSLGYRGGYEQYF.

A few counts support this clonotype. The rearrangement joins TRBV6-1 to TRBJ2-3, with D possibly being TRBD2 (6 bases). With 7 bases removed from V and 2 bases from J, the gap between germline ends came to 13 bases. Germline lookup yields CDR1 MNHNS and CDR2 SASEGT. The CDR3 covers 14 residues. The CDR3: CASNLAGYTDTQYF. Written as DNA, the CDR3 is TGTGCCAGCAACCTCGCGGGGTACACAGATACGCAGTATTTT.

This clonotype was seen at least ten times. J is TRBJ1-4 and V is TRBV29-1, with D hard to call. Trimming shortened V by 5 bases and J by 8 bases, and 9 bases separated the two germline ends. This CDR3 region has 11 residues. In germline, CDR1 is SQVTM, CDR2 ANQGSEA. The CDR3 here is CSVLSEEKLFF. Here the CDR3 DNA reads TGCAGCGTTTTAAGTGAGGAAAAACTGTTTTTT.

This clonotype was detected a few times. This may be a read error, as it is one base from a much larger clone. The V gene is TRBV12-3 or TRBV12-4, the J gene TRBJ1-1; tentatively, D is TRBD1 (6 bases). V was pared by 7 bases and J by 1 base, with 10 bases between. This CDR3 comprises 13 residues. For the CDR3, the DNA is TGTGCCAGCATCCCGACAGGGAACACTGAAGCTTTCTTT. As protein: CASIPTGNTEAFF.

The V gene is TRBV9, the J gene TRBJ2-1; 11 bases agree with TRBD2. V dropped 3 bases and J dropped 6; count of bases not matched to a gene: 5. CDR3 length equals 15 residues. Germline V gene sequence: CDR1 SGDLS, CDR2 YYNGEE. In DNA form, the CDR3 reads TGTGCCAGCAGCGCTCTAGCGGGGGGCTCCAATGAGCAGTTCTTC. Protein: CASSALAGGSNEQFF.

This clonotype has a handful of counts. The chain carries TRBV7-2 and TRBJ2-7, with D uncertain. Germline loops: CDR1 SGHTA, CDR2 FQGNSA. The CDR3 loop spans 15 amino acids. V lost 0 bases and J lost 3, with 12 bases in between. The CDR3 DNA follows: TGTGCCAGCAGCTTAGCTGCGACCGTGGGCTACGAGCAGTACTTC. Residues: CASSLAATVGYEQYF. The whole variable domain, remainder taken from reference TRBV7-2 and TRBJ2-7, is GAGVSQSPSNKVTEKGKDVELRCDPISGHTALYWYRQSLGQGLEFLIYFQGNSAPDKSGLPSDRFSAERTGGSVSTLTIQRTQQEDSAVYLCASSLAATVGYEQYFGPGTRLTVT.

This clonotype was detected a few times. The chain employs TRBV14 and TRBJ1-1; a possible D gene is TRBD1 (5 bases). Germline loops: CDR1 SGHDN, CDR2 FVKESK. The CDR3 spans 16 residues. Trimming shortened V by 0 bases and J by 5 bases, and 16 bases separated the two germline ends. As DNA, the CDR3 is TGTGCCAGCAGCCAAGATCCGGGCAGGGTTGGGACTGAAGCTTTCTTT. Protein sequence: CASSQDPGRVGTEAFF.

The chain joins TRBV6-1 to TRBJ1-1; the D gene is possibly TRBD1 (6 bases). V shed 6 bases and J shed 5 bases, with 19 bases lying between them. Germline V CDR1 and CDR2: MNHNS, SASEGT. The CDR3 sequence is 15 residues long. This CDR3 reads CASSPTRGGLTEAFF. DNA of the CDR3: TGTGCCAGCAGCCCGACCAGGGGCGGGCTTACTGAAGCTTTCTTT.

This clonotype has just one count. The chain has TRBV9 and TRBJ1-5; no firm D call. The V gene lost 3 bases and the J gene lost 1 base, with 11 bases spanning the gap. The germline V gene encodes CDR1 SGDLS and CDR2 YYNGEE. CDR3 size: 15 residues. The CDR3 protein is CASSAGVESNQPQHF. CDR3 coding DNA: TGTGCCAGCAGCGCCGGGGTTGAAAGCAATCAGCCCCAGCATTTT.

This clonotype was counted ten times or more. The chain is built from TRBV4-3 and TRBJ1-1; D gene unclear. Germline V gene sequence: CDR1 LGHNA, CDR2 YSLEER. CDR3 size: 15 residues. With 0 bases removed from V and 11 bases from J, the gap between germline ends came to 19 bases. In DNA form, the CDR3 reads TGCGCCAGCAGCCAAGATTTAGCTTTACGGGCGACCGCTTTCTTT. It specifies CASSQDLALRATAFF.